The rows below give T cell receptor beta chains drawn from one sample of a study of cytomegalovirus exposure and HLA in healthy donors. Clones were sequenced by immunoSEQ multiplex PCR, and TCRdb holds only the in-frame ones, with some missing. Found here are more than 95,000 clones, 80% of them singletons; the top ten hold about 6.9%. Sequencing used PBMCs. The receptors here all came from a man aged 25 to 40 in good health and CMV-seropositive. Both conserved end residues are trimmed from each CDR3. Fields, in order: clone size, J gene, V gene, CDR3 protein. Only part of the rows carry a size: once, few, many, or a class if the clone is expanded.

.	TRBJ2-3	TRBV6-1	ATTPSTDTQY
.	TRBJ2-1	TRBV5-4	ASSLGSGGYNEQF
.	TRBJ1-3	TRBV19	ASSMPVDRRSSGNTIY
few	TRBJ1-5	TRBV28	ASSFGRASNQPQH
few	TRBJ2-3	TRBV4-1	ASGGSGGGADTQY
few	TRBJ1-1	TRBV5-1	ASSLSQVNTEAF
.	TRBJ1-2	TRBV29-1	SVGQGPNYGYT
.	TRBJ2-5	TRBV19	ASSIGGVETQY
.	TRBJ1-3	TRBV6-5	ASRDRVANTIY
.	TRBJ1-2	TRBV2	ASIRTANYGYT
once	TRBJ1-1	TRBV18	ASSPGQGQNTEAF
.	TRBJ1-5	TRBV6-5	ASSLDGESQPQH
.	TRBJ2-3	TRBV5-6	ASSLFNGGTDTQY
.	TRBJ1-3	TRBV4-3	ASSPSPGTGAGNTIY
.	TRBJ2-7	TRBV7-2	ASSLASQNEQY
few	TRBJ1-5	TRBV28	ASSVLNQPQH